The clone carrying this T cell receptor (beta chain) appeared a few times. TCRdb used MiXCR to reprocess the RT-PCR reads, holding one entry per CDR3 protein. The repertoire holds about 700,000 distinct CDR3 sequences, with 13% to 15% as singletons. V was pared by 4 bases and J by 0 bases, with 16 bases between. The CDR3 runs 16 residues. Germline V gene lookup returns CDR1 ENHRY and CDR2 SYGVKD. The chain recombines TRBV10-3 with TRBJ2-7; the D gene is possibly TRBD2 (5 bases). The origin of this receptor is a female donor in good health, serving as a healthy control. Sequencing used memory CD4+ T cells from blood. The CDR3 nucleotides are TGTGCCATCAGTGGAGGAGGAAGTGCTACCTCCTACGAGCAGTACTTC. Amino acids: CAISGGGSATSYEQYF.